This T cell receptor (beta chain) was observed in a study of beta chain features in type 1 diabetes. Study findings and constraints: For Type 1 diabetes patients, all four CD4+ subsets carried TCRB CDR3s that were moderately but significantly shorter.

The sample holds a few counts of this clone. Its specificity is not known. CDR1 is KGHSH, CDR2 LQKENI, per germline. With V trimmed by 4 bases and J by 3 bases, 3 bases remained unmatched. The CDR3 runs to 15 residues. As every portion of the isolated RNA was reverse transcribed, the sequencing read expressed TCRB transcripts. Method: immunoSEQ multiplex PCR; TCRdb's copy keeps in-frame clones and lacks some. The table has about 340,000 clones, about 13% seen once. The chain uses TRBV18 and TRBJ2-5; 12 nucleotides match TRBD2. The sample consisted of naive CD4+ T cells from blood. The clonotype originates from a woman in her late teens or twenties with type 1 diabetes. This CDR3 is CASSRLAGVKETQYF. The CDR3 bases are TGTGCCAGCTCACGACTAGCGGGAGTAAAAGAGACCCAGTACTTC.